The 6 T cell receptor beta chains presented below share a single source sample, sequenced in a study of T cell repertoires in cytomegalovirus infection. MiXCR, run by TCRdb on the reads, gives a single entry per CDR3 protein. The sample lists about 180,000 distinct CDR3 sequences, approximately 17% occurring once. Sample: CD8+ T cells from PBMCs. Every receptor here comes from a human donor in good health (CMV status not recorded). Some clones in this sample may be carry-over from other donors' samples.

This chain connects TRBV27 to TRBJ1-2; tentatively, D is TRBD1 (6 bases). The CDR3 consists of 15 residues. Germline V gives CDR1 MNHEY, CDR2 SMNVEV (reference sequence). Trimming removed 5 bases from V and 2 bases from J, with 15 bases in between. The CDR3: CASSQRGHLNYGYTF. CDR3 bases: TGTGCCAGCAGTCAACGGGGGCACCTAAACTATGGCTACACCTTC.

The chain couples TRBV4-1 to TRBJ2-1, with TRBD2 matching 11 bases. This CDR3 is 15 amino acids long. Germline V gene lookup returns CDR1 MGHRA and CDR2 YSYEKL. V lost 1 base and J lost 7; bases outside the gene matches: 3. DNA of the CDR3: TGCGCCAGCAGCCAAGTAGCGGGGGGGCCGAATGAGCAGTTCTTC. It is translated as CASSQVAGGPNEQFF.

This clonotype has only a few counts. The chain is built from TRBV12-3 or TRBV12-4 and TRBJ2-6; TRBD1 is a possible D gene (6 bases). Trimming stripped 4 bases from V and 0 bases from J, with 10 bases between. This CDR3 is built from 16 residues. CDR3 residues: CASSSGQISGANVLTF. CDR3 bases: TGTGCCAGCAGTTCGGGACAAATCTCTGGGGCCAACGTCCTGACTTTC.

The V call is TRBV12-3 or TRBV12-4, the J call TRBJ2-7, with TRBD1 matching 9 bases. The CDR3 is 13 residues long. Trimming removed 10 bases from V and 4 bases from J; junction bases left unmatched: 8. CDR3 in DNA: TGTGCCACAGGGGGGACAGGGTCGTACGAGCAGTACTTC. Translating gives CATGGTGSYEQYF.

The chain links TRBV29-1 to TRBJ2-3; D possibly uses TRBD1 or TRBD2 (6 bases each). This CDR3 spans 11 amino acids. The V end was cut by 7 bases, the J end by 3 bases, with 8 bases between. Per germline, CDR1 SQVTM and CDR2 ANQGSEA. CDR3 amino acids: CSGGGTDTQYF. The CDR3 nucleotides read TGCAGCGGAGGGGGGACAGATACGCAGTATTTT.

The gene calls are TRBV20-1 and TRBJ1-5; D may be TRBD1 (5 bases). Trimming shortened V by 1 base and J by 8 bases, and 9 bases separated the two germline ends. The length of the CDR3 is 12 residues. CDR1 DFQATT and CDR2 SNEGSKA come from the germline V gene (reference sequence). CDR3 nucleotide sequence: TGCAGTGCTAGAGCCTCGGGGGAGCCCCAGCATTTT. It codes for CSARASGEPQHF.